This T cell receptor beta chain was retrieved from a study of blood T cell repertoires in COVID-19. Across the whole study: Donors in the United States, Italy and Spain gave samples during acute or convalescent COVID-19. In each case, the material was cDNA or gDNA derived from T cells, B-cell-depleted T cells, or PBMCs.

As originally analysed: Reference gene primer amplification yielded estimated nucleated cell counts. Some clones are missing from TCRdb's copy, which holds only in-frame ones; the method was immunoSEQ multiplex PCR. V and J calls and clone size come straight from that table; D and trimming were deduced from the DNA. The table includes 250,000 to 350,000 clones, approximately 90% detected once. Enrolment of Seattle patients took place during active infection, and they were followed longitudinally. With 2 bases removed from V and 7 bases from J, the gap between germline ends came to 10 bases. CDR1 is SGHRS and CDR2 is YFSETQ in the germline V gene. This CDR3 has 13 amino acids.

The sequence came from a woman younger than 45 with COVID-19, enrolled during active disease. The source material was peripheral blood. The chain is built from TRBV5-1 and TRBJ1-5; the D gene is possibly TRBD1 (5 bases). CDR3 DNA: TGCGCCAGCAGCTTCAGGGCGGGGCAGCCCCAGCATTTT. Amino acid sequence: CASSFRAGQPQHF.